These 18 T cell receptor beta chains came from one sample sequenced in a study of blood T cell repertoires in COVID-19. TCRdb keeps only in-frame clones here, not all; method: immunoSEQ multiplex PCR. Seen here are roughly 360,000 clones, 81% observed once, and the top ten hold around 1.1%. The specimen was peripheral blood. Receptors were obtained from a human donor with acute or convalescent COVID-19. The donor label of this sample is uncertain.

This clone appeared a single time. This chain joins TRBV7-9 and TRBJ2-1; maybe TRBD1 (6 bases). The CDR3 covers 14 residues. CDR1 SEHNR and CDR2 FQNEAQ come from the germline V gene (reference sequence). V shed 4 bases and J shed 11 bases, with 18 bases lying between them. CDR3 in amino acids: CASSSFGRDIQQFF. The CDR3 DNA reads TGTGCCAGCAGCTCTTTCGGCCGGGACATTCAGCAGTTCTTC.

J is TRBJ2-5 and V is TRBV7-7; 10 bases line up with TRBD1. The CDR3 extends over 16 amino acids. Germline-derived CDR1 and CDR2 are SSHAT and FNYEAQ (reference sequence). With V trimmed by 2 bases and J by 3 bases, 6 bases remained unmatched. The CDR3 nucleotides read TGTGCCAGCAGCTTAATAAAAGGGACAGGGGAAGAGACCCAGTACTTC. Its translation: CASSLIKGTGEETQYF.

Notes on this clone: At the DNA level, this CDR3 is encoded by other sequences in the same sample as well. The CDR3 sequence: CAWSAGGNYGYTF. The CDR3 coding sequence is TGTGCCTGGAGTGCAGGGGGCAACTATGGCTACACCTTC. This sequence joins TRBV30 and TRBJ1-2, with TRBD1 identical over 8 bases. Germline CDR1 GTSNPN, CDR2 SVGIG (reference sequence). This CDR3 is built from 13 residues. V was clipped by 1 base and J by 2 bases; unmatched bases: 0.

The V gene is TRBV7-2, the J gene TRBJ1-1; 10 positions agree with TRBD1. Germline V gene sequence: CDR1 SGHTA, CDR2 FQGNSA. V shed 2 bases and J 4 bases; nucleotides not matched to a gene: 1. The length of the CDR3 is 14 residues. The CDR3 nucleotides read TGTGCCAGCAGCTTATGGACAGGGGGCACTGAAGCTTTCTTT. It translates to CASSLWTGGTEAFF.

The rearrangement uses TRBV2 and TRBJ1-3, with D tentatively TRBD1 (5 bases). CDR1 and CDR2 (germline): SNHLY, FYNNEI. The CDR3 is 12 residues long. Trimming removed 7 bases at V and 9 bases at J, with 13 bases between. CDR3 region: CASNQGYSTIYF. The CDR3 nucleotides are TGTGCCAGCAATCAGGGATACAGCACCATATATTTT.

V usage is TRBV4-1 and J usage is TRBJ2-7, with D unresolved. Trimming took off 0 bases at V and 3 bases at J, with 12 bases between the two ends. The CDR3 is made up of 15 amino acids. Germline V gene lookup returns CDR1 MGHRA and CDR2 YSYEKL. This chain's CDR3 is CASSQESQVYYEQYF. CDR3 nucleotides: TGCGCCAGCAGCCAAGAGTCGCAGGTGTACTACGAGCAGTACTTC.

CDR3 coding DNA: TGTGCCAGCAGCGCCCAGGGCAACTATGGCTACACCTTC. The encoded protein is CASSAQGNYGYTF. The V and J genes are TRBV14 and TRBJ1-2; D is possibly TRBD1 (5 bases). The germline gives CDR1 SGHDN, CDR2 FVKESK. The CDR3 extends over 13 amino acids. Trimming pared 5 bases from V and 2 bases from J, leaving 9 bases between.

The rearrangement links TRBV5-1 to TRBJ1-2; weak D call: TRBD1 (5 bases). Germline loops: CDR1 SGHRS, CDR2 YFSETQ. Trimming removed 0 bases from V and 1 base from J, with 10 bases in between. The CDR3 runs 15 residues. This CDR3 reads CASSLAGGDNYGYTF. The CDR3 DNA is TGCGCCAGCAGCTTGGCGGGGGGAGATAACTATGGCTACACCTTC.

The chain couples TRBV7-8 to TRBJ1-2, with TRBD1 identical over 8 bases. Trimming removed 4 bases from V and 3 bases from J; junction bases left unmatched: 13. Germline loops: CDR1 SGHVS, CDR2 FQNEAQ. The length of the CDR3 is 17 residues. CDR3 nucleotide sequence: TGTGCCAGCAGCTCACTCCGGGGACAGGACCCCTACTATGGCTACACCTTC. Residues: CASSSLRGQDPYYGYTF.

V usage is TRBV19 and J usage is TRBJ2-5; D is perhaps TRBD1 (6 bases). The CDR3 sequence is 13 residues long. Germline-derived CDR1 and CDR2 are LNHDA and SQIVND (reference sequence). V was shortened by 7 bases and J by 3 bases, with 12 bases between the two germline ends. CDR3 nucleotide sequence: TGTGCCAGTACGACACAGGGAAAAGAGACCCAGTACTTC. Residues: CASTTQGKETQYF.

The gene calls are TRBV6-1 and TRBJ1-5; 8 bases match TRBD1. Germline loops: CDR1 MNHNS, CDR2 SASEGT. Unmatched junction bases numbered 10, after V lost 6 bases and J lost 6 bases. The CDR3 has 15 residues. CDR3 in amino acids: CASRTTGARTQPQHF. The CDR3, as DNA: TGTGCCAGCAGGACGACAGGGGCCCGAACTCAGCCCCAGCATTTT.

In its sample, this clone was seen once. The chain recombines TRBV6-4 with TRBJ1-6; 7 nucleotides align to TRBD1. The CDR3 runs 14 residues. Trimming took 6 bases from V and 7 from J; bases not matched to a gene: 6. Germline CDR1 MRHNA, CDR2 SNTAGT. The DNA for the CDR3 is TGTGCCAGCAGGCCGACAGGGTCCAATTCACCCCTCCACTTT. Encoded protein: CASRPTGSNSPLHF.

The chain employs TRBV21-1 and TRBJ1-2; TRBD1 was called by the table and not checked on the DNA. TRBV21-1 constitutes a pseudogene. CDR3 length: 14 amino acids. CDR3 nucleotides: TGTGCCAGCAGCTCATGGACACCCGGCTATGGCTACACCTTC. Protein sequence: CASSSWTPGYGYTF.

A single count supports this clone. This sequence joins TRBV29-1 and TRBJ2-1, with 8 positions matching TRBD1. The CDR3 spans 16 residues. Germline trimming cut 7 bases from V and 3 bases from J; bases unmatched to any gene: 14. Germline V lookup: CDR1 SQVTM, CDR2 ANQGSEA. CDR3 nucleotides: TGCAGCGCGCTACTTCCGGGACAGGCCTTCTACAATGAGCAGTTCTTC. Translated: CSALLPGQAFYNEQFF.

The chain combines TRBV6-5 with TRBJ1-2, with a weak D call TRBD1 (5 bases). The CDR3 is made up of 14 amino acids. The V gene's germline CDR1 is MNHEY and CDR2 SVGAGI. Trimming stripped 0 bases from V and 3 bases from J, with 8 bases between. The CDR3 DNA reads as TGTGCCAGCAGTTACTCCACAGGATACTATGGCTACACCTTC. Protein sequence: CASSYSTGYYGYTF.

In DNA, the CDR3 is TGTGCCAGCAGCTTAGAACTAGCCCTAAGGGAGTACTTC. It encodes CASSLELALREYF. The genes are TRBV11-2 and TRBJ2-7, with TRBD2 as a possible D gene (6 bases). Trimming removed 0 bases at V and 11 bases at J, with 14 bases between. CDR3 length equals 13 residues. Germline lookup yields CDR1 SGHAT and CDR2 FQNNGV.

This clone has more than one count but fewer than ten. This chain uses TRBV5-1 with TRBJ1-2, with a tentative D call TRBD1 (6 bases). CDR3 length: 12 amino acids. V lost 6 bases and J 2 bases, leaving 8 bases between the germline ends. CDR1 and CDR2 (germline): SGHRS, YFSETQ. The CDR3 sequence is CASTQGNYGYTF. The CDR3 DNA is TGCGCCAGCACCCAGGGGAACTATGGCTACACCTTC.

The sample holds one count of this clone. The genes are TRBV1 and TRBJ2-3; no check of the table's D call, TRBD2, against the DNA was made. TRBV1 constitutes a pseudogene. The CDR3 runs to 13 residues. CDR3 protein: CTSSPRVCYTQYF. The CDR3 region has the DNA TGCACCAGCAGCCCCCGCGTGTGCTATACGCAGTATTTT.